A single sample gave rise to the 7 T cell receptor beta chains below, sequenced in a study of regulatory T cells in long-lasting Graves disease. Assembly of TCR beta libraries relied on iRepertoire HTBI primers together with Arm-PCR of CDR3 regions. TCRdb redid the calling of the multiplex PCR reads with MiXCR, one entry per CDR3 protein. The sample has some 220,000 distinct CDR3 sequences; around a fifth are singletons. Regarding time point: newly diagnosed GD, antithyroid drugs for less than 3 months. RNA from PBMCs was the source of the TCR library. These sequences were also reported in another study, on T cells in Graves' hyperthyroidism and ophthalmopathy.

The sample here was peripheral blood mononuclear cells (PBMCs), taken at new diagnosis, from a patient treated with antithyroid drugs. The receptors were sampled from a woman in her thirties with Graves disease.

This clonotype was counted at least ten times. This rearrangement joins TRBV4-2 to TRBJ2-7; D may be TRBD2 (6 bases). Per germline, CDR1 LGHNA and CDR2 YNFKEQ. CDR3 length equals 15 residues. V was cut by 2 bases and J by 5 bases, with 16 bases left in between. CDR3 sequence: CASSQLGTPSDEQYF. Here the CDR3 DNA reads TGTGCCAGCAGCCAATTAGGGACTCCTTCCGACGAGCAGTACTTC.

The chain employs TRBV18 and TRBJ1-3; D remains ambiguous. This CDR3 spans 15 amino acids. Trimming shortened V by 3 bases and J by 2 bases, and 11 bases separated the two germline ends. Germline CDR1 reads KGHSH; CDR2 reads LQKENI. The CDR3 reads CASSPTPWAGNTIYF. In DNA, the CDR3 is TGTGCCAGCTCACCGACCCCGTGGGCTGGAAACACCATATATTTT. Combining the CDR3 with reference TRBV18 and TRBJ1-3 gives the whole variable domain NAGVMQNPRHLVRRRGQEARLRCSPMKGHSHVYWYRQLPEEGLKFMVYLQKENIIDESGMPKERFSAEFPKEGPSILRIQQVVRGDSAAYFCASSPTPWAGNTIYFGEGSWLTVV.

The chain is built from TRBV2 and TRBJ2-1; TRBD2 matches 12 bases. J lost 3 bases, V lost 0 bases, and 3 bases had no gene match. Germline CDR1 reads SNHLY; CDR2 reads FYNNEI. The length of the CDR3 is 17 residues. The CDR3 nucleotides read TGTGCCAGCAGTGAAGCTGTACTAGCGGGGGGCTACAATGAGCAGTTCTTC. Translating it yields CASSEAVLAGGYNEQFF.

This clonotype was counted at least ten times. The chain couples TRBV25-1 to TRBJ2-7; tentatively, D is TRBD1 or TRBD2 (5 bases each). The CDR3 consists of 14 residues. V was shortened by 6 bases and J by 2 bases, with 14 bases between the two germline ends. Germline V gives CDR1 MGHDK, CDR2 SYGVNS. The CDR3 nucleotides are TGTGCCAGCAGCCAGTCCCTGGGGGCCTACGAGCAGTACTTC. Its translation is CASSQSLGAYEQYF.

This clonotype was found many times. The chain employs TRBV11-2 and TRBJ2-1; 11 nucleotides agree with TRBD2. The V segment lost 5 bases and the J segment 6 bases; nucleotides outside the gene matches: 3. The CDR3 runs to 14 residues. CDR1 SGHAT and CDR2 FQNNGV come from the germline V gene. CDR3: CASSPSGGLNEQFF. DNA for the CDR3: TGTGCCAGCAGCCCTAGCGGGGGGCTCAATGAGCAGTTCTTC. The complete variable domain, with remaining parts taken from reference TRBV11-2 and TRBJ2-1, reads EAGVAQSPRYKIIEKRQSVAFWCNPISGHATLYWYQQILGQGPKLLIQFQNNGVVDDSQLPKDRFSAERLKGVDSTLKIQPAKLEDSAVYLCASSPSGGLNEQFFGPGTRLTVL.

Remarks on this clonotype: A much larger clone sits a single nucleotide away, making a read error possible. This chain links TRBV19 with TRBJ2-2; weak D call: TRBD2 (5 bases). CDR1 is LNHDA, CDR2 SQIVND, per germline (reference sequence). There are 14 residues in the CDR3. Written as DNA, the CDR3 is TGTGCCACCGCCGAAGCATCGAACACCGGGGATCTGTTTTTT. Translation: CATAEASNTGDLFF. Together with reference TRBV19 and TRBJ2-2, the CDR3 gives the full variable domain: DGGITQSPKYLFRKEGQNVTLSCEQNLNHDAMYWYRQDPGQGLRLIYYSQIVNDFQKGDIAEGYSVSREKKESFPLTVTSAQKNPTAFYLCATAEASNTGDLFFGEGSRLTVL.

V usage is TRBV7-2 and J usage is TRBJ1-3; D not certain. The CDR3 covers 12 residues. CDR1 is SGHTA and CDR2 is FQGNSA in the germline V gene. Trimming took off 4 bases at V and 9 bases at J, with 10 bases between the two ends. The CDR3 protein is CASSSSAGTIYF. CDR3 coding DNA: TGTGCCAGCAGCTCAAGCGCAGGCACCATATATTTT. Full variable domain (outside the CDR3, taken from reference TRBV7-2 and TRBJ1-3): GAGVSQSPSNKVTEKGKDVELRCDPISGHTALYWYRQSLGQGLEFLIYFQGNSAPDKSGLPSDRFSAERTGGSVSTLTIQRTQQEDSAVYLCASSSSAGTIYFGEGSWLTVV.